This TCR beta chain was recovered during a study of T cell repertoires in cytomegalovirus infection. Across the whole study: Public signatures in TCR beta pointed to CMV infection and matching HLA type. Broader study findings: Accumulated public TCR beta family frequency recognized individuals carrying CMV together with the relevant HLA. Within the response measured ex vivo, HLA-C-restricted CMV-specific TCR beta clonotypes were dominant.

This clonotype appeared many times. What it recognizes is unknown. V was trimmed by 6 bases and J by 7 bases, leaving 22 bases between them. Germline V gene sequence: CDR1 SGHTA, CDR2 FQGNSA. The CDR3 sequence is 16 residues long. MiXCR, applied by TCRdb to the reads, yields one record per CDR3 protein. In the table there are around 280,000 distinct CDR3 sequences, around 10% of which are singletons. Sequences were obtained from PBMCs. The chain recombines TRBV7-2 with TRBJ1-5, with D possibly being TRBD1 (6 bases). The sequence derives from a human donor in good health (CMV status not recorded). Some clones in this sample may be carry-over from other donors' samples. The CDR3 reads CASRPAALDRNQPQHF. DNA for the CDR3: TGTGCCAGCAGGCCAGCGGCGTTAGACAGGAACCAGCCCCAGCATTTT.